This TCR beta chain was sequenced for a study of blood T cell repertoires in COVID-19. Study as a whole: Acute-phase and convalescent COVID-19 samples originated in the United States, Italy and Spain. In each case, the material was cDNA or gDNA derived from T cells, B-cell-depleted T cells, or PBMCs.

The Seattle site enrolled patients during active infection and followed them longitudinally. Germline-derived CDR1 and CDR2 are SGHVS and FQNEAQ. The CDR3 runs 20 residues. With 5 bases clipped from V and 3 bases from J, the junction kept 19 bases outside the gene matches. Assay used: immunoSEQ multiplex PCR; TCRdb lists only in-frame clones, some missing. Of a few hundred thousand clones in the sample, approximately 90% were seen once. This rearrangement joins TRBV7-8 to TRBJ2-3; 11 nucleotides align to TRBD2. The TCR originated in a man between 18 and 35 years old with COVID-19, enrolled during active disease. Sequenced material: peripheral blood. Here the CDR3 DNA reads TGTGCCAGCAGCCTCCACTTACAGGGTCCCGGGACTAGCGGTACAGATACGCAGTATTTT. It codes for CASSLHLQGPGTSGTDTQYF.